The rows below give T cell receptor beta chains drawn from one sample of a study of chemoradiotherapy in HPV16-positive cancers. Profiling relied on immunoSEQ multiplex PCR, and the TCRdb table lists in-frame clones only, not all of them. Of 12,000 or so clones in the sample, under 80% are singletons; the top ten hold 2% to 2.5%. Sampling was done from a patient who underwent chemoradiotherapy. These TCRs come from a human donor with HPV-associated anogenital cancer. CDR3s include the opening cysteine and the closing phenylalanine or tryptophan. A D gene is named only where the DNA matches it firmly. The size field is filled for only some rows; it gives once, few, many or a size class.

clone size	D gene	V gene	J gene	CDR3 protein	CDR3 DNA
.	.	TRBV28	TRBJ2-5	CASSLLQGGETQYF	TGTGCCAGCAGTTTATTACAGGGAGGGGAGACCCAGTACTTC
.	.	TRBV14	TRBJ1-2	CASSQDEYYGYTF	TGTGCCAGCAGCCAAGATGAGTATTATGGCTACACCTTC
few	TRBD2	TRBV6-6	TRBJ2-7	CASRESGGAGEQYF	TGTGCCAGCAGAGAAAGCGGGGGGGCCGGCGAGCAGTACTTC
.	.	TRBV19	TRBJ2-3	CASSERAGPDTQYF	TGTGCCAGTAGCGAACGGGCAGGGCCAGATACGCAGTATTTT
.	.	TRBV9	TRBJ2-1	CASSVGPKIDNEQFF	TGTGCCAGCAGCGTAGGTCCTAAGATTGACAATGAGCAGTTCTTC
.	.	TRBV6-5	TRBJ1-1	CASKGVGTEAFF	TGTGCCAGCAAAGGGGTAGGCACTGAAGCTTTCTTT
.	.	TRBV4-3	TRBJ1-1	CASSQDGSGFMNTEAFF	TGCGCCAGCAGCCAAGATGGCTCAGGCTTCATGAACACTGAAGCTTTCTTT
.	.	TRBV30	TRBJ1-4	CAWSAGPDEKLFF	TGTGCCTGGAGTGCTGGGCCCGATGAAAAACTGTTTTTT
.	TRBD1	TRBV2	TRBJ1-4	CASRLGQGTKKLFF	TGTGCCAGCAGATTAGGACAGGGAACGAAAAAACTGTTTTTT
.	TRBD1	TRBV19	TRBJ1-5	CAGSRGRTGYNQPQHF	TGTGCCGGGAGTAGGGGGCGGACAGGGTACAATCAGCCCCAGCATTTT